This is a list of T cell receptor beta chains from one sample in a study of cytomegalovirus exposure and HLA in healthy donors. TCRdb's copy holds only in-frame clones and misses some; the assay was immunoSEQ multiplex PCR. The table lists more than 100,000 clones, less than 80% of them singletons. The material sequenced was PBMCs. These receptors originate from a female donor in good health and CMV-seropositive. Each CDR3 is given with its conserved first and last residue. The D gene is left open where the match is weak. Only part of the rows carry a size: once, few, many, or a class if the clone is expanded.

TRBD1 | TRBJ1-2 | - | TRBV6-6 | TGTGCCAGCAGTTTGGCAGGGGGAGGTGGCTACACCTTC | CASSLAGGGGYTF
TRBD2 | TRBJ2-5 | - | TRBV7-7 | TGTGCCAGCAGCAGGGGACTACGGAAACAAGAGACCCAGTACTTC | CASSRGLRKQETQYF
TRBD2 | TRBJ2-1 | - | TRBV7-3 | TGTGCCAGCAGCCCATTTCTAGCGGGGGGGCTATACAATGAGCAGTTCTTC | CASSPFLAGGLYNEQFF
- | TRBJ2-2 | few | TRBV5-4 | TGTGCCAGCAGCTTGGATGTGGGGCGCGGCACCGGGGAGCTGTTTTTT | CASSLDVGRGTGELFF
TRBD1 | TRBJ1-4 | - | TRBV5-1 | TGCGCCAGCAGCTTCTCCGGGACAGGGAAAGAAAAACTGTTTTTT | CASSFSGTGKEKLFF
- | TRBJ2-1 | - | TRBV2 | TGTGCCAGCAACCCTGACAGTTCCAGCTCCTACAATGAGCAGTTCTTC | CASNPDSSSSYNEQFF
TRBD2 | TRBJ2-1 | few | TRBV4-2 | TGTGCCAGCAGCCCTCATACTAGCGGGAGACACAATGAGCAGTTCTTC | CASSPHTSGRHNEQFF
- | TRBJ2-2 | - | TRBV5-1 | TGCGCCAGCAGCTTGGCCAGCGCCATCCCCGGGGAGCTGTTTTTT | CASSLASAIPGELFF
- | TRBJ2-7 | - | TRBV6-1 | TGTGCCAGCAGTGATCTCTACGAGCAGTACTTC | CASSDLYEQYF
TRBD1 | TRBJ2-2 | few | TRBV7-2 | TGTGCCAGCAGCAGACAGGGGGCGAACACCGGGGAGCTGTTTTTT | CASSRQGANTGELFF
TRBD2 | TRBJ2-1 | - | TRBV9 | TGTGCCAGCAGCGCCCTACTAGCGGGAGCGGTCAATGAGCAGTTCTTC | CASSALLAGAVNEQFF
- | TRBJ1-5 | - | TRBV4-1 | TGCGCCAGCAGCCAGGGTGGCCAGGGCCACAATCAGCCCCAGCATTTT | CASSQGGQGHNQPQHF
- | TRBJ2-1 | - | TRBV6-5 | TGTGCCAGCAGTTCCCCCCATCTATCCGACAATGAGCAGTTCTTC | CASSSPHLSDNEQFF
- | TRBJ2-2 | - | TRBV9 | TGTGCCAGCAGCGTAGTCGGACATAACACCGGGGAGCTGTTTTTT | CASSVVGHNTGELFF
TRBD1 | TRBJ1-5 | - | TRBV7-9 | TGTTCCAGCAGCTTGGGGGACAGCGAATATAGCAATCAGCCCCAGCATTTT | CSSSLGDSEYSNQPQHF
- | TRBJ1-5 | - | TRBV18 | TGTGCCAGCTCCCCCAATAGCAATCAGCCCCAGCATTTT | CASSPNSNQPQHF
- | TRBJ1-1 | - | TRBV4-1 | TGCGCCAGCAGCCCTCCTTATTACAGGGTAGAGAAGCCTGAAGCTTTCTTT | CASSPPYYRVEKPEAFF
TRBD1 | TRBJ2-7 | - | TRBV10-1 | TGCGCCAGCAGCGATGGACAGGGGAGCTCCTACGAGCAGTACTTC | CASSDGQGSSYEQYF
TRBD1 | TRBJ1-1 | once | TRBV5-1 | TGCGCCAGCAGCCTCCTAGGACAGGGTGGGACTGAAGCTTTCTTT | CASSLLGQGGTEAFF
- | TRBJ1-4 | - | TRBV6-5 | TGTGCCAGCAGACCGACTGCAACTAATGAAAAACTGTTTTTT | CASRPTATNEKLFF
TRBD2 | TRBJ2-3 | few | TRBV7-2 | TGTGCCAGCAGCGCCTCGGCGGGGGGGATAGATACGCAGTATTTT | CASSASAGGIDTQYF
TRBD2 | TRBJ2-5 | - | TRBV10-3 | TGTGCCATCAGTGAGTCAGTCCTAGCGGGGGCCGAAGAGACCCAGTACTTC | CAISESVLAGAEETQYF
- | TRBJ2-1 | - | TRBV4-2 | TGTGCCAGCAGCCAAGATCAGTCGGGAGCGGGCAATGAGCAGTTCTTC | CASSQDQSGAGNEQFF
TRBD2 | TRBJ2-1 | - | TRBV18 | TGTGCCAGCTCTGGGACTAGCGGGAGTACCTACAATGAGCAGTTCTTC | CASSGTSGSTYNEQFF
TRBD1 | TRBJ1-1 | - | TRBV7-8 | TGTGCCAGCAGCCTCGGGGACAGGCCTATTGGAGCTTTCTTT | CASSLGDRPIGAFF
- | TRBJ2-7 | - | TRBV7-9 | TGTGCCAGCTCTCCGGGAACCTACGAGCAGTACTTC | CASSPGTYEQYF
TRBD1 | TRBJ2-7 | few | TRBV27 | TGTGCCAGCAGTGCCTGGACAGGGATGTACGAGCAGTACTTC | CASSAWTGMYEQYF
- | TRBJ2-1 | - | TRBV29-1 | TGCAGCGTTGAGGGTATAGGGGTTGAGCAGTTCTTC | CSVEGIGVEQFF
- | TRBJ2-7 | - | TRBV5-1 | TGCGCCGGCAGCTTGGTGCGGCGGGGGCCATCCTACGAGCAGTACTTC | CAGSLVRRGPSYEQYF